A single sample is the source of the 28 T cell receptor beta chains below, sequenced in a study of cytomegalovirus exposure and HLA in healthy donors. Generated by immunoSEQ multiplex PCR, the TCRdb table keeps only in-frame clones and is missing some. The repertoire holds 200,000 to 250,000 clones, with 87% as singletons. The material sequenced was PBMCs. The receptors were gathered from a man aged 18-30 years in good health and CMV-seronegative.

The chain employs TRBV27 and TRBJ2-1; a weak D match, TRBD2 (7 bases). This CDR3 is 15 amino acids long. Germline V gives CDR1 MNHEY, CDR2 SMNVEV (reference sequence). Trimming cost V 7 bases and J 5 bases, with 18 bases left between them. CDR3: CASIKQGGVNNEQFF. The CDR3 coding sequence is TGTGCCAGCATTAAACAGGGAGGGGTTAACAATGAGCAGTTCTTC.

The sample holds a few counts of this clone. The chain is built from TRBV2 and TRBJ1-2; the D gene is possibly TRBD1 (5 bases). This CDR3 spans 15 amino acids. V shed 1 base and J shed 2 bases, with 11 bases lying between them. CDR1 is SNHLY and CDR2 is FYNNEI in the germline V gene. The DNA of the CDR3 is TGTGCCAGCAGTGAAGAGTTGGGGCTGAACTATGGCTACACCTTC. Protein sequence: CASSEELGLNYGYTF.

The V and J genes are TRBV7-9 and TRBJ2-2; tentative D call: TRBD1 (5 bases). Germline CDR1 and CDR2: SEHNR and FQNEAQ (reference sequence). This CDR3 comprises 14 residues. Trimming took off 5 bases at V and 4 bases at J, with 11 bases between the two ends. Here the CDR3 DNA reads TGTGCCAGCAGCCTTGACAGTCTCACCGGGGAGCTGTTTTTT. Translating it yields CASSLDSLTGELFF. Full variable domain (missing parts from reference TRBV7-9 and TRBJ2-2): DTGVSQNPRHKITKRGQNVTFRCDPISEHNRLYWYRQTLGQGPEFLTYFQNEAQLEKSRLLSDRFSAERPKGSFSTLEIQRTEQGDSAMYLCASSLDSLTGELFFGEGSRLTVL.

The V gene is TRBV9, the J gene TRBJ2-1, with D maybe TRBD2 (5 bases). V was cut by 2 bases and J by 8 bases, with 17 bases left in between. Germline values: CDR1 SGDLS, CDR2 YYNGEE. CDR3 length: 15 residues. CDR3 amino acids: CASSVEGGSWDEQFF. The DNA of the CDR3 is TGTGCCAGCAGCGTCGAGGGCGGGTCGTGGGATGAGCAGTTCTTC.

CDR3 nucleotide sequence: TGTGCCAGCAGCTTAGGCGGGGGGGTGGTCTACGAGCAGTACTTC. It is translated as CASSLGGGVVYEQYF. The J gene is TRBJ2-7, the V gene TRBV11-2, with TRBD2 identical over 9 bases. CDR3 length: 15 amino acids. The germline CDR1 and CDR2 sequences are SGHAT and FQNNGV. V was pared by 1 base and J by 3 bases, with 4 bases of the junction left unmatched.

V usage is TRBV5-6 and J usage is TRBJ2-3; 9 bases are a match to TRBD1. The V segment lost 4 bases and the J segment 1 base; nucleotides outside the gene matches: 1. Germline values: CDR1 SGHDT, CDR2 YYEEEE. This CDR3 has 14 residues. CDR3 nucleotides: TGTGCCAGCAGCCGGGACAGGGGCACAGATACGCAGTATTTT. This sequence encodes CASSRDRGTDTQYF. The full variable domain, its missing parts supplied by reference TRBV5-6 and TRBJ2-3, is DAGVTQSPTHLIKTRGQQVTLRCSPKSGHDTVSWYQQALGQGPQFIFQYYEEEERQRGNFPDRFSGHQFPNYSSELNVNALLLGDSALYLCASSRDRGTDTQYFGPGTRLTVL.

This clone was counted once. This chain connects TRBV9 to TRBJ2-1; 12 nucleotides align to TRBD2. Germline loops: CDR1 SGDLS, CDR2 YYNGEE. This CDR3 contains 20 residues. The ends lost 2 bases at V and 6 bases at J; junction bases unmatched: 18. CDR3 sequence: CASSVNTLTAGTSGPNEQFF. CDR3 sequence (DNA): TGTGCCAGCAGCGTCAATACACTAACCGCCGGGACTAGCGGGCCCAATGAGCAGTTCTTC.

This chain connects TRBV19 to TRBJ1-5; tentative D call: TRBD1 (5 bases). The ends were cut back, 3 bases at V and 3 bases at J, with 9 bases in the middle. Looked up from germline, CDR1 is LNHDA and CDR2 is SQIVND (reference sequence). The CDR3 has 14 residues. CDR3 coding DNA: TGTGCCAGTAGTATGAGACAGAACAATCAGCCCCAGCATTTT. The encoded protein is CASSMRQNNQPQHF. Looking up the rest from reference TRBV19 and TRBJ1-5 gives the full variable domain: DGGITQSPKYLFRKEGQNVTLSCEQNLNHDAMYWYRQDPGQGLRLIYYSQIVNDFQKGDIAEGYSVSREKKESFPLTVTSAQKNPTAFYLCASSMRQNNQPQHFGDGTRLSIL.

DNA for the CDR3: TGCGCCAGCAGCCAAGATGAGAGCTACGAGCAGTACTTC. Its protein product is CASSQDESYEQYF. The V and J genes are TRBV4-3 and TRBJ2-7; D is uncertain. Trimming removed 0 bases from V and 3 bases from J, with 6 bases in between. The CDR3 loop spans 13 amino acids. Germline V gene sequence: CDR1 LGHNA, CDR2 YSLEER.

The chain uses TRBV28 and TRBJ1-1; no firm D call. V gave up 5 bases and J gave up 11 bases, with 15 bases separating them. The CDR3 spans 12 residues. Germline CDR1 MDHEN, CDR2 SYDVKM. This CDR3 reads CASSIPGPLAFF. The CDR3 DNA is TGTGCCAGCAGTATCCCCGGTCCGTTGGCTTTCTTT.

The chain employs TRBV5-1 and TRBJ2-2; D might be TRBD1 (5 bases). This CDR3 has 17 amino acids. Germline CDR1 SGHRS, CDR2 YFSETQ. Trimming took off 0 bases at V and 0 bases at J, with 12 bases between the two ends. The CDR3 DNA follows: TGCGCCAGCAGCTTGGTCTTGCAGGGCGCGAACACCGGGGAGCTGTTTTTT. Amino acid sequence: CASSLVLQGANTGELFF.

V is TRBV6-6 and J is TRBJ2-1; 10 bases are shared with TRBD2. The CDR3 consists of 12 residues. Germline loops: CDR1 MNHNY, CDR2 SVGAGI (reference sequence). The J segment lost 10 bases and the V segment lost 4 bases, leaving 1 base of the junction unmatched. CDR3 DNA: TGTGCCAGCAGTTGGGGACTAGCGGAGCAGTTCTTC. Protein product: CASSWGLAEQFF.

The V gene is TRBV27, the J gene TRBJ1-2, with D maybe TRBD1 (6 bases). The CDR3 is 17 residues long. Trimming removed 4 bases from V and 8 bases from J, with 26 bases in between. In germline, CDR1 is MNHEY, CDR2 SMNVEV (reference sequence). The CDR3 is CASSSGAGATLYLGYTF. As DNA, the CDR3 is TGTGCCAGCAGTTCCGGGGCAGGGGCGACCCTCTATCTCGGCTACACCTTC.

The chain joins TRBV7-9 to TRBJ1-1; TRBD1 aligns across 7 bases. V shed 3 bases and J 8 bases; nucleotides not matched to a gene: 9. The length of the CDR3 is 14 residues. Germline V CDR1 and CDR2: SEHNR, FQNEAQ (reference sequence). The DNA for the CDR3 is TGTGCCAGCAGCTTTATGGGTAGGGGGCTCGAAGCTTTCTTT. Its translation: CASSFMGRGLEAFF.

V is TRBV4-1 and J is TRBJ1-2; D is unresolved. V was trimmed by 0 bases and J by 4 bases, leaving 9 bases between them. Germline CDR1 is MGHRA and CDR2 is YSYEKL. This CDR3 is 14 amino acids long. The CDR3 spells CASSQDGGSYGYTF. CDR3 bases: TGCGCCAGCAGCCAAGATGGCGGGAGCTATGGCTACACCTTC.

V is TRBV5-1 and J is TRBJ2-1; 8 nucleotides agree with TRBD2. In germline, CDR1 is SGHRS, CDR2 YFSETQ. The CDR3 totals 14 residues. V lost 0 bases to trimming and J lost 14 bases; unmatched junction nucleotides: 10. CDR3 residues: CASSLDRGGRREFF. The CDR3 DNA reads as TGCGCCAGCAGCTTGGACCGGGGCGGGAGGAGGGAGTTCTTC.

This sequence joins TRBV27 and TRBJ2-2; a weak D match, TRBD2 (5 bases). V lost 3 bases, J lost 7 bases, and 9 bases lay in between. The CDR3 length is 13 residues. Germline V gives CDR1 MNHEY, CDR2 SMNVEV (reference sequence). CDR3 DNA sequence: TGTGCCAGCAGTTTCCTAGCAAACGGGGAGCTGTTTTTT. Translated: CASSFLANGELFF.

V and J are TRBV28 and TRBJ2-1, with 12 bases matching TRBD2. This CDR3 comprises 16 residues. V trimming: 3 bases; J trimming: 0 bases; junction bases outside the gene matches: 0. Per the germline V gene, CDR1 is MDHEN and CDR2 is SYDVKM. CDR3 in DNA: TGTGCCAGCAGTTTGGGACTAGCGGGCTCCTACAATGAGCAGTTCTTC. Its translation is CASSLGLAGSYNEQFF.

The chain recombines TRBV30 with TRBJ1-6; D ambiguous. Germline loops: CDR1 GTSNPN, CDR2 SVGIG (reference sequence). V dropped 0 bases and J dropped 7 bases, with 7 bases sitting between them. CDR3 size: 13 residues. CDR3 sequence reads: CAWSVGENSPLHF. In nucleotides, the CDR3 is TGTGCCTGGAGTGTCGGGGAGAATTCACCCCTCCACTTT.

In this sample, this clone turned up once. The chain combines TRBV29-1 with TRBJ1-1; D is uncertain. V gave up 7 bases and J gave up 5 bases, with 23 bases separating them. Germline-derived CDR1 and CDR2 are SQVTM and ANQGSEA. The CDR3 has 15 amino acids. In nucleotides, the CDR3 is TGCAGCGCACATGTTCTCCGGGAAATGGGAACTGAAGCTTTCTTT. Its translation is CSAHVLREMGTEAFF.

This chain joins TRBV19 and TRBJ2-7, with 10 bases lining up with TRBD1. The CDR3 has 14 amino acids. V dropped 3 bases and J dropped 4; count of bases not matched to a gene: 3. Germline loops: CDR1 LNHDA, CDR2 SQIVND (reference sequence). The CDR3, as DNA: TGTGCCAGTAGTATCGGGACAGGGGATTACGAGCAGTACTTC. This codes for CASSIGTGDYEQYF.

The chain links TRBV5-1 to TRBJ2-6; D call uncertain. The V gene lost 1 base and the J gene lost 1 base, with 9 bases spanning the gap. Germline V gene sequence: CDR1 SGHRS, CDR2 YFSETQ. The CDR3 covers 16 residues. This chain's CDR3 is CASSLKSVSGANVLTF. CDR3 DNA sequence: TGCGCCAGCAGCTTGAAGTCGGTATCTGGGGCCAACGTCCTGACTTTC.

The V gene is TRBV7-2, the J gene TRBJ2-7, with TRBD1 as a possible D gene (6 bases). The germline V gene encodes CDR1 SGHTA and CDR2 FQGNSA. Between the trimmed V and J ends, which lost 4 bases and 3 bases, there was a span of 16 bases. CDR3 length: 15 residues. The CDR3 DNA follows: TGTGCCAGCAGCTCCGAATGGGACACGTTCTACGAGCAGTACTTC. Amino acids: CASSSEWDTFYEQYF.

The V call is TRBV28, the J call TRBJ1-1, with D tentatively TRBD1 (5 bases). The CDR3 is 11 amino acids. Germline values: CDR1 MDHEN, CDR2 SYDVKM. Trimming took 4 bases from V and 8 from J, leaving 8 bases between them. Here the CDR3 reads CASSWGWEAFF. The CDR3, as DNA: TGTGCCAGCAGTTGGGGCTGGGAAGCTTTCTTT.

The CDR3 sequence: CASSGGTGGALETQYF. CDR3 nucleotide sequence: TGTGCCAGCAGCGGCGGGACAGGGGGCGCTTTGGAGACCCAGTACTTC. The gene calls are TRBV5-8 and TRBJ2-5, with 12 bases identical to TRBD1. V dropped 4 bases and J dropped 5; count of bases not matched to a gene: 9. The CDR3 has 16 residues. The germline V gene has CDR1 SGHTS and CDR2 YDEGEE.

V usage is TRBV6-5 and J usage is TRBJ2-7; D call uncertain. With 2 bases removed from V and 4 bases from J, the gap between germline ends came to 9 bases. This CDR3 is 13 amino acids long. CDR1 and CDR2 (germline): MNHEY, SVGAGI. CDR3 nucleotide sequence: TGTGCCAGCAGTTACGGCTACGGGTACGAGCAGTACTTC. Translating gives CASSYGYGYEQYF.

The V call is TRBV4-2, the J call TRBJ2-4; 9 bases are shared with TRBD1. The CDR3 has 15 amino acids. Germline V CDR1 and CDR2: LGHNA, YNFKEQ. Germline trimming cut 3 bases from V and 7 bases from J; bases unmatched to any gene: 7. In DNA form, the CDR3 reads TGTGCCAGCAGCCAGGGGGACAGGGACTCGAACATTCAGTACTTC. Translated: CASSQGDRDSNIQYF.

CDR3 residues: CAAGGTAGANVLTF. The CDR3, as DNA: TGTGCCGCGGGGGGAACGGCTGGGGCCAACGTCCTGACTTTC. J is TRBJ2-6 and V is TRBV5-4, with TRBD2 matching over 8 bases. V dropped 10 bases and J dropped 2; count of bases not matched to a gene: 5. The CDR3 consists of 14 residues. Germline V gene sequence: CDR1 SGHNT, CDR2 YYREEE (reference sequence). Supplemented by reference TRBV5-4 and TRBJ2-6, the full variable domain reads ETGVTQSPTHLIKTRGQQVTLRCSSQSGHNTVSWYQQALGQGPQFIFQYYREEENGRGNFPPRFSGLQFPNYSSELNVNALELDDSALYLCAAGGTAGANVLTFGAGSRLTVL.